Listed below are T cell receptor beta chains from one sample, sequenced in a study of blood T cell repertoires in COVID-19. Profiled with immunoSEQ multiplex PCR; TCRdb holds only in-frame clones, not every one. The sample includes just over 650,000 clones, more than 80% of them seen just once. Sequences were obtained from peripheral blood. The receptors here all came from a woman between 18 and 30 years old with acute or convalescent COVID-19. The CDR3 runs from the conserved cysteine through the conserved F or W. The D gene is left open where the match is weak. Some rows mark clone size as missing; the rest say once, few, many or name a class of expanded clone.

J | D | V | size | length | CDR3 | DNA
TRBJ1-1 | NA | TRBV18 | once | 16 | CASSRMASDLNTEAFF | TGTGCCAGCTCCCGCATGGCTTCCGACTTGAACACTGAAGCTTTCTTT
TRBJ2-5 | TRBD2 | TRBV5-1 | NA | 16 | CASRAGTSGYQETQYF | TGCGCCAGCAGGGCCGGGACTAGCGGATACCAAGAGACCCAGTACTTC
TRBJ2-7 | NA | TRBV7-2 | NA | 15 | CASSSQSGRDYEQYF | TGTGCCAGCAGTTCTCAATCCGGCAGGGACTACGAGCAGTACTTC
TRBJ2-1 | NA | TRBV2 | NA | 17 | CASSEWGSGGSYNEQFF | TGTGCCAGCAGTGAATGGGGAAGCGGTGGCTCCTACAATGAGCAGTTCTTC
TRBJ1-5 | TRBD1 | TRBV6-5 | NA | 12 | CASRTGGQPQHF | TGTGCCAGCAGGACAGGGGGACAGCCCCAGCATTTT
TRBJ2-7 | TRBD1 | TRBV27 | few | 15 | CATTLRGQGPYEQYF | TGTGCCACCACACTCCGGGGACAGGGCCCCTACGAGCAGTACTTC
TRBJ1-2 | NA | TRBV24-1 | NA | 16 | CATSEFDEPWSYGYTF | TGTGCCACCAGTGAATTCGACGAACCTTGGAGCTATGGCTACACCTTC
TRBJ2-2 | TRBD1 | TRBV2 | once | 16 | CASSPSPGGVTGELFF | TGTGCCAGCAGTCCTAGCCCAGGGGGAGTCACCGGGGAGCTGTTTTTT
TRBJ1-5 | NA | TRBV2 | NA | 13 | CASSGAGNQPQHF | TGTGCCAGCAGTGGCGCGGGGAATCAGCCCCAGCATTTT
TRBJ1-4 | NA | TRBV6-6 | NA | 14 | CASSRALGGEKLFF | TGTGCCAGCAGTCGGGCCCTTGGAGGTGAAAAACTGTTTTTT
TRBJ1-2 | NA | TRBV30 | NA | 13 | CAWTDSYLGGYTF | TGTGCCTGGACGGACAGCTATCTGGGGGGCTACACCTTC
TRBJ1-5 | TRBD1 | TRBV25-1 | few | 13 | CASSETGSQPQHF | TGTGCCAGCAGTGAGACAGGGTCTCAGCCCCAGCATTTT
TRBJ2-4 | TRBD1 | TRBV20-1 | NA | 13 | CSASSGGSNIQYF | TGCAGTGCTAGTTCAGGGGGCTCTAACATTCAGTACTTC
TRBJ2-5 | TRBD1 | TRBV11-3 | NA | 14 | CASSERDSQETQYF | TGTGCCAGCAGCGAGAGGGACAGCCAAGAGACCCAGTACTTC
TRBJ1-6 | NA | TRBV5-4 | NA | 16 | CASSLASGQKNSPLHF | TGTGCCAGCAGCTTGGCCAGTGGACAGAAAAATTCACCCCTCCACTTT
TRBJ1-1 | TRBD1 | TRBV2 | NA | 12 | CASREDRPKAFF | TGTGCCAGCAGGGAGGACAGGCCCAAAGCTTTCTTT
TRBJ2-4 | TRBD1 | TRBV30 | NA | 15 | CAWRVQGVAKNIQYF | TGTGCCTGGAGGGTACAGGGGGTAGCCAAAAACATTCAGTACTTC
TRBJ2-1 | NA | TRBV5-1 | NA | 14 | CASSLNGRSGEQFF | TGCGCCAGCAGCTTGAACGGCCGATCGGGGGAGCAGTTCTTC
TRBJ2-6 | TRBD1 | TRBV9 | NA | 17 | CASSPGQGALGANVLTF | TGTGCCAGCAGCCCAGGACAGGGGGCGCTTGGGGCCAACGTCCTGACTTTC
TRBJ1-3 | NA | TRBV5-1 | NA | 15 | CASSLAGSSGNTIYF | TGCGCCAGCAGCTTGGCTGGGAGCTCTGGAAACACCATATATTTT